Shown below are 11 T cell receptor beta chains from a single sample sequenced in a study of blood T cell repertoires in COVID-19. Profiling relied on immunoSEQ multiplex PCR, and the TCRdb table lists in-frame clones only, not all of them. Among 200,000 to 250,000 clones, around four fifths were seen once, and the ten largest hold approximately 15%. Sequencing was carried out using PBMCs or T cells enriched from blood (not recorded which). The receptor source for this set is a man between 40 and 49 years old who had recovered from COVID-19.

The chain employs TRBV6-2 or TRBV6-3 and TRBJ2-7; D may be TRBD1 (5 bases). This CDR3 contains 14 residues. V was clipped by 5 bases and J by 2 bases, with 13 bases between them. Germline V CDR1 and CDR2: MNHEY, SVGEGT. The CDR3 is CASSPLDTPYEQYF. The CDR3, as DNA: TGTGCCAGCAGTCCCCTGGACACACCCTACGAGCAGTACTTC.

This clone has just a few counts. The CDR3: CASSILEFNNEQFF. CDR3 DNA: TGTGCCAGTAGTATACTAGAGTTCAACAATGAGCAGTTCTTC. This chain joins TRBV19 and TRBJ2-1; D remains unclear. The V gene's germline CDR1 is LNHDA and CDR2 SQIVND (reference sequence). V was trimmed by 2 bases and J by 5 bases, leaving 10 bases between them. This CDR3 is 14 amino acids long.

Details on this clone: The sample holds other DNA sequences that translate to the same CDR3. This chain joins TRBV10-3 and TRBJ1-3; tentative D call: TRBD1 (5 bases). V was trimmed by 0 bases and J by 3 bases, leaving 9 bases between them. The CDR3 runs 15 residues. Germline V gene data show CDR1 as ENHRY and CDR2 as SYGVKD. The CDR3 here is CAISESGQGGNTIYF. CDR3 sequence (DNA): TGTGCCATCAGTGAGTCGGGTCAGGGTGGAAACACCATATATTTT.

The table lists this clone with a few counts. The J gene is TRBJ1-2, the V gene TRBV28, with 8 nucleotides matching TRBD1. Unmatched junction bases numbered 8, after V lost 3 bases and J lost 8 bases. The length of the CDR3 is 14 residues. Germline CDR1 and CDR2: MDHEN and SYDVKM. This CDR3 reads CASSLGQGARGYTF. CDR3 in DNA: TGTGCCAGCAGTTTGGGGCAGGGGGCTCGAGGCTACACCTTC.

CDR3 nucleotides: TGTGCCAGTAGTATTGTACAAGAGGGAGATACGCAGTATTTT. This encodes CASSIVQEGDTQYF. V gene TRBV19 combines with J gene TRBJ2-3, with D possibly TRBD2 on 5 matching bases. The CDR3 contains 14 residues. With 3 bases removed from V and 5 bases from J, the gap between germline ends came to 12 bases. The V gene's germline CDR1 is LNHDA and CDR2 SQIVND (reference sequence).

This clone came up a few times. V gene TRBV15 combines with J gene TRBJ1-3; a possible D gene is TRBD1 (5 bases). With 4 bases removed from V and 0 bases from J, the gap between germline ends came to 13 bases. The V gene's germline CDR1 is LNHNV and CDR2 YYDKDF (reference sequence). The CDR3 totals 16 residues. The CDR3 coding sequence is TGTGCCACCAGCACCTTCTTCGGACACTCTGGAAACACCATATATTTT. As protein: CATSTFFGHSGNTIYF.

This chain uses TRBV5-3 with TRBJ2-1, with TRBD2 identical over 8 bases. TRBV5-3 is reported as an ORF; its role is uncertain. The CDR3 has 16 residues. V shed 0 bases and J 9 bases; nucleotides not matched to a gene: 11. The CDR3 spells CARSLVSYRGGCEQFF. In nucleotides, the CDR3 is TGTGCCAGAAGCTTGGTATCTTATCGGGGGGGCTGTGAGCAGTTCTTC.

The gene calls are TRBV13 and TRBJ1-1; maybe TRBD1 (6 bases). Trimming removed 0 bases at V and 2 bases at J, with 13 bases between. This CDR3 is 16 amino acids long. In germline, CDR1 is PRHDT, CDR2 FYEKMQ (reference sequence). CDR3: CASSLGRGRYNTEAFF. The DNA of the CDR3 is TGTGCCAGCAGCTTAGGCAGGGGCAGATATAACACTGAAGCTTTCTTT.

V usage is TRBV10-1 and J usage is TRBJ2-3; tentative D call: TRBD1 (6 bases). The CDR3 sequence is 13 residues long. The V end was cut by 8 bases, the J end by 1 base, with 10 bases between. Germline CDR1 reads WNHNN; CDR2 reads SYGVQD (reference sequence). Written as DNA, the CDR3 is TGCGCCAGCGGGTCAGGGGGCACAGATACGCAGTATTTT. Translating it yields CASGSGGTDTQYF.

CDR3 residues: CASSAEGNTEAFF. The CDR3 region has the DNA TGTGCCAGCAGTGCGGAGGGGAACACTGAAGCTTTCTTT. The genes are TRBV2 and TRBJ1-1, with D unclear. Germline loops: CDR1 SNHLY, CDR2 FYNNEI. V was cut by 4 bases and J by 1 base, with 7 bases left in between. The length of the CDR3 is 13 residues.

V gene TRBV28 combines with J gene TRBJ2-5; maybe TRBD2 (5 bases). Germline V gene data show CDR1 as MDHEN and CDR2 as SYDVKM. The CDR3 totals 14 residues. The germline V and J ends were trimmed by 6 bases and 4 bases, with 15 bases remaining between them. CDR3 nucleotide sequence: TGTGCCAGCAGGACCACCCGGGAAGGAGAGACCCAGTACTTC. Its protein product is CASRTTREGETQYF. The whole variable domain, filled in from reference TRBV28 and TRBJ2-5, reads DVKVTQSSRYLVKRTGEKVFLECVQDMDHENMFWYRQDPGLGLRLIYFSYDVKMKEKGDIPEGYSVSREKKERFSLILESASTNQTSMYLCASRTTREGETQYFGPGTRLLVL.